These T cell receptor beta chains were read from a single sample in a study of T-cell memory formation after mild COVID-19. MiXCR, applied by TCRdb to the 5' RACE reads, yields one record per CDR3 protein. In the table there are 100,000 to 120,000 distinct CDR3 sequences, about 20% of which are singletons. The sequenced sample was PBMCs or a T cell subset sorted from them (not recorded which). Source of these receptors: a young man who had mild COVID-19 (a few samples of this study predate the infection). Cell type and time point are not known. Each CDR3 is given with its conserved first and last residue. The D gene is left open where the match is weak. Clone size is shown for a subset of rows, as once, few, many or a class of expanded clone.

v_gene: TRBV5-5; len: 12; abundance: .; d_gene: .; j_gene: TRBJ1-1; CDR3nt: TGTGCCAGCAGCTTGGACAGGAATGAAGCTTTCTTT; CDR3aa: CASSLDRNEAFF
v_gene: TRBV10-2; len: 13; abundance: .; d_gene: TRBD1; j_gene: TRBJ2-5; CDR3nt: TGCGCCAGCCTTGACAGGGTTCAAGAGACCCAGTACTTC; CDR3aa: CASLDRVQETQYF
v_gene: TRBV28; len: 15; abundance: few; d_gene: TRBD1; j_gene: TRBJ1-1; CDR3nt: TGTGCCAGCAGTTTACCACAGGGGGTTAACACTGAAGCTTTCTTT; CDR3aa: CASSLPQGVNTEAFF
v_gene: TRBV11-2; len: 15; abundance: few; d_gene: .; j_gene: TRBJ2-5; CDR3nt: TGTGCCAGCAGCTCCTGGGGGGATACGCAAGAGACCCAGTACTTC; CDR3aa: CASSSWGDTQETQYF
v_gene: TRBV7-2; len: 13; abundance: .; d_gene: .; j_gene: TRBJ1-1; CDR3nt: TGTGCCAGCAGCTCATCAGGGTTTACTGAAGCTTTCTTT; CDR3aa: CASSSSGFTEAFF
v_gene: TRBV6-2/TRBV6-3; len: 15; abundance: few; d_gene: .; j_gene: TRBJ2-3; CDR3nt: TGTGCCAGCAGTTACTCGGACGTCGAAGGAGATACGCAGTATTTT; CDR3aa: CASSYSDVEGDTQYF
v_gene: TRBV7-6; len: 15; abundance: many; d_gene: .; j_gene: TRBJ1-5; CDR3nt: TGTGCCAGCAGCCTATCCGGGACATCAAATCAGCCCCAGCATTTT; CDR3aa: CASSLSGTSNQPQHF
v_gene: TRBV15; len: 16; abundance: few; d_gene: .; j_gene: TRBJ2-1; CDR3nt: TGTGCCACCAGCAGAGTTGGCCAGGGAGGCTACAATGAGCAGTTCTTC; CDR3aa: CATSRVGQGGYNEQFF
v_gene: TRBV20-1; len: 14; abundance: .; d_gene: TRBD2; j_gene: TRBJ2-5; CDR3nt: TGCAGTGCCCCTAGTGCGGGGGAATTAGATACCCAGTACTTC; CDR3aa: CSAPSAGELDTQYF
v_gene: TRBV27; len: 16; abundance: few; d_gene: .; j_gene: TRBJ2-1; CDR3nt: TGTGCCAGCAGTTTATCGTTAGCGGCGGCCTACAATGAGCAGTTCTTC; CDR3aa: CASSLSLAAAYNEQFF
v_gene: TRBV4-1; len: 15; abundance: .; d_gene: .; j_gene: TRBJ1-2; CDR3nt: TGCGCCAGTAAGCCCACCGTCCTGGATAACTATGGCTACACCTTC; CDR3aa: CASKPTVLDNYGYTF
v_gene: TRBV15; len: 17; abundance: few; d_gene: TRBD2; j_gene: TRBJ2-3; CDR3nt: TGTGCCACCAGCAGACAATCTAGCGGGGCCTGGACAGATACGCAGTATTTT; CDR3aa: CATSRQSSGAWTDTQYF
v_gene: TRBV7-9; len: 16; abundance: .; d_gene: TRBD2; j_gene: TRBJ2-1; CDR3nt: TGTGCCAGCCAAACCCCCGGGACTAGCGCTTGGAATGAGCAGTTCTTC; CDR3aa: CASQTPGTSAWNEQFF
v_gene: TRBV6-5; len: 12; abundance: .; d_gene: .; j_gene: TRBJ2-1; CDR3nt: TGTGCCAGCAGTTTAAGCGGAGGGACTTTTACCTTC; CDR3aa: CASSLSGGTFTF
v_gene: TRBV27; len: 15; abundance: .; d_gene: .; j_gene: TRBJ2-3; CDR3nt: TGTGCCAGCAGTTCCAGGGTGTCCCCCACAGATACGCAGTATTTT; CDR3aa: CASSSRVSPTDTQYF
v_gene: TRBV7-2; len: 15; abundance: .; d_gene: .; j_gene: TRBJ2-1; CDR3nt: TGTGCCAGCAGCTTAGAGGTCGGAGCCTGGAATGAGCAGTTCTTC; CDR3aa: CASSLEVGAWNEQFF
v_gene: TRBV4-3; len: 16; abundance: .; d_gene: TRBD1; j_gene: TRBJ2-4; CDR3nt: TGCGCCAGCAGCCAAAACCGGTGGGACAGGGAGGGCATTCAGTACTTC; CDR3aa: CASSQNRWDREGIQYF
v_gene: TRBV12-3/TRBV12-4; len: 12; abundance: .; d_gene: .; j_gene: TRBJ2-7; CDR3nt: TGTGCCAGCAGTTTAATAGGGGTCGAGCAGTACTTC; CDR3aa: CASSLIGVEQYF
v_gene: TRBV12-3/TRBV12-4; len: 11; abundance: .; d_gene: .; j_gene: TRBJ2-2; CDR3nt: TGTGCCAGCACCCAGGGCGGGGAGCTGTTTTTT; CDR3aa: CASTQGGELFF
v_gene: TRBV7-9; len: 15; abundance: .; d_gene: .; j_gene: TRBJ1-1; CDR3nt: TGTGCCAGCAGCCCAAACAGGGCTGGGAACACTGAAGCTTTCTTT; CDR3aa: CASSPNRAGNTEAFF
v_gene: TRBV7-8; len: 15; abundance: many; d_gene: TRBD1; j_gene: TRBJ2-3; CDR3nt: TGTGCCAGCAGCCCGGACTACAGGGGGACAGATACGCAGTATTTT; CDR3aa: CASSPDYRGTDTQYF
v_gene: TRBV7-2; len: 17; abundance: .; d_gene: TRBD1; j_gene: TRBJ1-5; CDR3nt: TGTGCCAGCAGCTTAGAGAGACAGGGGGCTTGGAATCAGCCCCAGCATTTT; CDR3aa: CASSLERQGAWNQPQHF
v_gene: TRBV15; len: 17; abundance: few; d_gene: .; j_gene: TRBJ1-5; CDR3nt: TGTGCCACCAGCAGAGATGCAGGGGCTAAGCTCGGACAGCCCCAGCATTTT; CDR3aa: CATSRDAGAKLGQPQHF
v_gene: TRBV29-1; len: 16; abundance: few; d_gene: .; j_gene: TRBJ2-1; CDR3nt: TGCAGCGGTAGGCACTCCGCGTCCCTCTCCTACAATGAGCAGTTCTTC; CDR3aa: CSGRHSASLSYNEQFF
v_gene: TRBV6-6; len: 14; abundance: few; d_gene: .; j_gene: TRBJ1-4; CDR3nt: TGTGCCAGCAGGCACTGGGGGGCTAATGAAAAACTGTTTTTT; CDR3aa: CASRHWGANEKLFF
v_gene: TRBV7-2; len: 14; abundance: .; d_gene: .; j_gene: TRBJ1-4; CDR3nt: TGTGCCAGCAGCTTATCCCCCTCCGGAGAAAAACTGTTTTTT; CDR3aa: CASSLSPSGEKLFF
v_gene: TRBV5-1; len: 14; abundance: few; d_gene: .; j_gene: TRBJ2-1; CDR3nt: TGCGCCAGCAGCTTGTTAGGGTCCGGAAATGAGCAGTTCTTC; CDR3aa: CASSLLGSGNEQFF
v_gene: TRBV20-1; len: 14; abundance: .; d_gene: TRBD2; j_gene: TRBJ2-1; CDR3nt: TGCAGTGCTAGAATGACTAGCGACTACAATGAGCAGTTCTTC; CDR3aa: CSARMTSDYNEQFF
v_gene: TRBV9; len: 16; abundance: once; d_gene: TRBD2; j_gene: TRBJ2-5; CDR3nt: TGTGCCAGCAGCATCGGGACTAGCGGGGATCAAGAGACCCAGTACTTC; CDR3aa: CASSIGTSGDQETQYF
v_gene: TRBV7-2; len: 14; abundance: few; d_gene: .; j_gene: TRBJ2-1; CDR3nt: TGTGCCAGCAGCTTAGGTGGTAGCGGCAATGAGCAGTTCTTC; CDR3aa: CASSLGGSGNEQFF
v_gene: TRBV7-8; len: 15; abundance: many; d_gene: TRBD1; j_gene: TRBJ2-7; CDR3nt: TGTGCCAGCAGCGGCCGGGACAGGGTCACATACGAGCAGTACTTC; CDR3aa: CASSGRDRVTYEQYF
v_gene: TRBV29-1; len: 16; abundance: .; d_gene: .; j_gene: TRBJ1-2; CDR3nt: TGCAGCGCCTTGACAGGAATCCACGGGACTAACTATGGCTACACCTTC; CDR3aa: CSALTGIHGTNYGYTF
v_gene: TRBV4-2; len: 16; abundance: .; d_gene: .; j_gene: TRBJ2-4; CDR3nt: TGTGCCAGCAGCGTAGAAACCGGGCCTTATCGCAACATTCAGTACTTC; CDR3aa: CASSVETGPYRNIQYF
v_gene: TRBV6-4; len: 13; abundance: .; d_gene: TRBD1; j_gene: TRBJ2-3; CDR3nt: TGTGCCAGCAGCCTAACCGGGACAGGGATGCAGTATTTT; CDR3aa: CASSLTGTGMQYF
v_gene: TRBV6-5; len: 15; abundance: many; d_gene: TRBD2; j_gene: TRBJ2-2; CDR3nt: TGTGCCAGCAGCCCTGCGGGGGCGAACACCGGGGAGCTGTTTTTT; CDR3aa: CASSPAGANTGELFF
v_gene: TRBV7-9; len: 14; abundance: .; d_gene: .; j_gene: TRBJ1-5; CDR3nt: TGTGCCAGCAGCTTAGGGGGTCTCAATCAGCCCCAGCATTTT; CDR3aa: CASSLGGLNQPQHF
v_gene: TRBV20-1; len: 17; abundance: .; d_gene: TRBD2; j_gene: TRBJ2-3; CDR3nt: TGCAGTGCTAATGTTGTGTCAAGCGGGGGGCCGAGGGATACGCAGTATTTT; CDR3aa: CSANVVSSGGPRDTQYF
v_gene: TRBV7-9; len: 12; abundance: .; d_gene: .; j_gene: TRBJ1-2; CDR3nt: TGTGCCAGCACCTCATCTAACTATGGCTACACCTTC; CDR3aa: CASTSSNYGYTF
v_gene: TRBV6-6; len: 15; abundance: .; d_gene: .; j_gene: TRBJ1-3; CDR3nt: TGTGCCAGCAGTTATCACCCGACGGCTGGAAACACCATATATTTT; CDR3aa: CASSYHPTAGNTIYF
v_gene: TRBV29-1; len: 12; abundance: few; d_gene: .; j_gene: TRBJ1-1; CDR3nt: TGCAGCGTTCATGGGTCAGACGCTGAAGCTTTCTTT; CDR3aa: CSVHGSDAEAFF
v_gene: TRBV9; len: 15; abundance: .; d_gene: .; j_gene: TRBJ2-3; CDR3nt: TGTGCCAGCAGCGGGGGGGGCGGACTCACAGATACGCAGTATTTT; CDR3aa: CASSGGGGLTDTQYF
v_gene: TRBV4-3; len: 14; abundance: .; d_gene: TRBD1; j_gene: TRBJ2-1; CDR3nt: TGCGCCAGCAGCCCGGGACAGGGTCGATATGAGCAGTTCTTC; CDR3aa: CASSPGQGRYEQFF
v_gene: TRBV7-2; len: 11; abundance: few; d_gene: .; j_gene: TRBJ1-2; CDR3nt: TGTGCCAGCCCAGGGGTGGGGGGCTACACCTTC; CDR3aa: CASPGVGGYTF
v_gene: TRBV19; len: 14; abundance: .; d_gene: .; j_gene: TRBJ2-2; CDR3nt: TGTGCCAGTAAAGAACACCGGAACACCGGGGAGCTGTTTTTT; CDR3aa: CASKEHRNTGELFF
v_gene: TRBV6-5; len: 15; abundance: .; d_gene: .; j_gene: TRBJ2-2; CDR3nt: TGTGCCAGCAGTCCCCCAGGGTCGGGCACCGGGGAGCTGTTTTTT; CDR3aa: CASSPPGSGTGELFF
v_gene: TRBV6-5; len: 16; abundance: few; d_gene: .; j_gene: TRBJ2-5; CDR3nt: TGTGCCAGCAGTTACCTTCCGAGTGGGGTAGTTGAGACCCAGTACTTC; CDR3aa: CASSYLPSGVVETQYF
v_gene: TRBV5-1; len: 14; abundance: .; d_gene: TRBD1; j_gene: TRBJ2-1; CDR3nt: TGCGCCAGCAGCTTGGGTGCAGGGGGCAATGAGCAGTTCTTC; CDR3aa: CASSLGAGGNEQFF
v_gene: TRBV12-3/TRBV12-4; len: 14; abundance: few; d_gene: TRBD1; j_gene: TRBJ1-1; CDR3nt: TGTGCCAGCAGTCGGACAGGGGTTGGCACTGAAGCTTTCTTT; CDR3aa: CASSRTGVGTEAFF
v_gene: TRBV6-5; len: 15; abundance: .; d_gene: .; j_gene: TRBJ1-1; CDR3nt: TGTGCCAGCAGTTACTCGAGGGAAATCCCCACTGAAGCTTTCTTT; CDR3aa: CASSYSREIPTEAFF
v_gene: TRBV4-1; len: 14; abundance: few; d_gene: TRBD2; j_gene: TRBJ2-7; CDR3nt: TGCGCCAGCAGCCGGACTAGCGGGGGGGTTGAGCAGTACTTC; CDR3aa: CASSRTSGGVEQYF
v_gene: TRBV6-1; len: 15; abundance: few; d_gene: .; j_gene: TRBJ1-1; CDR3nt: TGTGCCAGCAGTGATCAGGCAGGGACGAACACTGAAGCTTTCTTT; CDR3aa: CASSDQAGTNTEAFF
v_gene: TRBV5-6; len: 15; abundance: few; d_gene: TRBD2; j_gene: TRBJ2-1; CDR3nt: TGTGCCAGCATCCCCGAGCGGGGGGGCTTATATGAGCAGTTCTTC; CDR3aa: CASIPERGGLYEQFF
v_gene: TRBV11-2; len: 17; abundance: few; d_gene: .; j_gene: TRBJ2-1; CDR3nt: TGTGCCAGCAGCTTTGGTAAGGGGGGCGGCTTTGACAATGAGCAGTTCTTC; CDR3aa: CASSFGKGGGFDNEQFF
v_gene: TRBV4-1; len: 14; abundance: .; d_gene: .; j_gene: TRBJ2-7; CDR3nt: TGCGCCAGCAGCCAACTTGAGGGGGGCTACGAGCAGTACTTC; CDR3aa: CASSQLEGGYEQYF
v_gene: TRBV11-2; len: 13; abundance: few; d_gene: .; j_gene: TRBJ2-1; CDR3nt: TGTGCCAGCAGATCCTCGGCGGAAAATGAGCAGTTCTTC; CDR3aa: CASRSSAENEQFF
v_gene: TRBV10-3; len: 11; abundance: .; d_gene: .; j_gene: TRBJ2-4; CDR3nt: TGTGCCATCATGTCGGGTGGCATTCAGTACTTC; CDR3aa: CAIMSGGIQYF
v_gene: TRBV4-3; len: 15; abundance: few; d_gene: .; j_gene: TRBJ2-5; CDR3nt: TGCGCCAGCAGCCAAGATGGTACAGACCAAGAGACCCAGTACTTC; CDR3aa: CASSQDGTDQETQYF
v_gene: TRBV12-3/TRBV12-4; len: 10; abundance: .; d_gene: .; j_gene: TRBJ1-2; CDR3nt: TGTGCTGGAGACCGCTATGGCTACACCTTC; CDR3aa: CAGDRYGYTF
v_gene: TRBV4-1; len: 15; abundance: .; d_gene: TRBD1; j_gene: TRBJ1-5; CDR3nt: TGCGCCAGCAGCCAACTGGGACAGGGCAATCAGCCCCAGCATTTT; CDR3aa: CASSQLGQGNQPQHF
v_gene: TRBV5-4; len: 15; abundance: .; d_gene: .; j_gene: TRBJ2-5; CDR3nt: TGTGCCAGCAGCTTGGGTCGCAGGGTCAGGGAGACCCAGTACTTC; CDR3aa: CASSLGRRVRETQYF